This T cell receptor (beta chain) was sequenced for a study of regulatory T cells in long-lasting Graves disease. For TCR beta, libraries came from iRepertoire HTBI primers and Arm-PCR of CDR3 regions. TCRdb re-derived calls from the multiplex PCR reads in MiXCR, one entry per CDR3 protein. The top ten clones hold almost 9% of a sample with around 500,000 distinct CDR3 sequences, around 13% of them seen once. This clonotype was recorded many times. The antigen is undetermined. V shed 8 bases and J 2 bases; nucleotides not matched to a gene: 5. The CDR3 has 13 residues. The germline V gene encodes CDR1 SNHLY and CDR2 FYNNEI. Time point reported: newly diagnosed GD, antithyroid drugs for less than 3 months. PBMCs were the source of the RNA used for TCR sequencing. As a group, patients came from one endocrinology department in Xi'an, China. Study-level results: Preferential use of TRBV28, TRBJ1-2 and TRBJ2-5 was seen in persistent disease.

These data also featured in a second study, about T cells in Graves' hyperthyroidism and ophthalmopathy. That work adds: Patients aged 18 to 65 had newly diagnosed hyperthyroidism that had lasted under 2 months.

This sequence joins TRBV2 and TRBJ2-5, with TRBD1 matching 7 bases. Specimen: peripheral blood mononuclear cells (PBMCs), collected at new diagnosis, from a patient treated with antithyroid drugs. This sequence was found in a woman aged 25 to 45 with Graves disease. The CDR3 here is CASQTGIQETQYF. DNA of the CDR3: TGTGCCAGCCAGACAGGGATTCAAGAGACCCAGTACTTC.